Listed below are T cell receptor beta chains from one sample, sequenced in a study of T cell repertoires in cytomegalovirus infection. Using its own MiXCR run on the reads, TCRdb lists one record per CDR3 protein. The sample contains around 170,000 distinct CDR3 sequences, 15% to 20% of which appear only once. Sequencing input: CD8+ T cells from PBMCs. These receptors originate from a human donor in good health (CMV status not recorded). Some clones in this sample may be carry-over from other donors' samples. Both conserved end residues are part of each CDR3. The order of the fields is V gene, D gene, clone size, J gene, CDR3 protein, CDR3 DNA. The D gene is left open where the match is weak. The size entry is marked missing in some rows and otherwise reads once, few, many or a size class.

TRBV7-6	NA	NA	TRBJ2-1	CASSLRDNYNEQFF	TGTGCCAGCAGCTTACGGGACAACTACAATGAGCAGTTCTTC
TRBV11-2	NA	few	TRBJ2-7	CASSFNRDPYEQYF	TGTGCCAGCAGCTTCAACAGGGACCCCTACGAGCAGTACTTC
TRBV7-9	TRBD2	few	TRBJ2-2	CASSLLRERGTGELFF	TGTGCCAGCAGCTTATTACGGGAGCGGGGAACCGGGGAGCTGTTTTTT
TRBV29-1	TRBD1	few	TRBJ2-7	CSVEDQDSWTGRNEQYF	TGCAGCGTTGAAGATCAAGATTCGTGGACAGGGCGCAACGAGCAGTACTTC
TRBV7-8	TRBD1	few	TRBJ1-1	CASSFLLTGENTEAFF	TGTGCCAGCAGCTTTCTCTTGACAGGGGAGAACACTGAAGCTTTCTTT
TRBV7-2	NA	many	TRBJ1-2	CASSLDSVWDGYTF	TGTGCCAGCAGCTTAGATAGTGTTTGGGATGGCTACACCTTC
TRBV20-1	TRBD2	few	TRBJ2-1	CSAPGLAGINEQFF	TGCAGTGCTCCGGGACTAGCGGGCATCAATGAGCAGTTCTTC
TRBV7-9	NA	few	TRBJ1-5	CASTWDGGNQPQHF	TGTGCCAGCACCTGGGATGGGGGCAATCAGCCCCAGCATTTT
TRBV7-9	NA	few	TRBJ1-5	CASSLDSRVNNQPQHF	TGTGCCAGCAGCTTAGATAGTCGGGTGAACAATCAGCCCCAGCATTTT
TRBV7-9	NA	few	TRBJ1-2	CASSLVTGLGYTF	TGTGCCAGCAGCTTAGTAACAGGCCTGGGCTACACCTTC